These 29 T cell receptor beta chains came from one sample sequenced in a study of OX40 agonist ivuxolimab in advanced cancers. Clones were sequenced by immunoSEQ multiplex PCR, and TCRdb holds only the in-frame ones, with some missing. The sample lists about 73,000 clones; more than 75% were seen once. Sequencing was performed on CD4+ or CD8+ T cells sorted from blood, taken in a trial of the OX40 agonist ivuxolimab. Receptors were obtained from an adult with an advanced solid tumor such as melanoma, head and neck, liver or kidney cancer.

This clone was counted a single time. This chain uses TRBV5-1 with TRBJ2-2; TRBD1 matches at 10 bases. V trimming: 4 bases; J trimming: 0 bases; junction bases outside the gene matches: 18. Looked up from germline, CDR1 is SGHRS and CDR2 is YFSETQ. This CDR3 comprises 21 residues. The CDR3 sequence: CASSKGQGGLRSNANTGELFF. CDR3 in DNA: TGCGCCAGCAGCAAAGGACAGGGGGGGTTGAGGTCCAACGCGAACACCGGGGAGCTGTTTTTT.

This chain uses TRBV30 with TRBJ2-7; 7 nucleotides align to TRBD1. After removal of 2 bases from V and 2 bases from J, the junction contained 12 bases not matched to a gene. The CDR3 totals 16 residues. CDR1 and CDR2 from the germline V gene are GTSNPN and SVGIG (reference sequence). In DNA form, the CDR3 reads TGTGCCTGGAGTTCTCACAGGGGCCTTTACCCCTACGAGCAGTACTTC. This gives the protein CAWSSHRGLYPYEQYF. Full variable domain (outside the CDR3, taken from reference TRBV30 and TRBJ2-7): SQTIHQWPATLVQPVGSPLSLECTVEGTSNPNLYWYRQAAGRGLQLLFYSVGIGQISSEVPQNLSASRPQDRQFILSSKKLLLSDSGFYLCAWSSHRGLYPYEQYFGPGTRLTVT.

The gene calls are TRBV7-9 and TRBJ2-3; TRBD2 matches at 8 bases. The CDR3 is 17 residues long. The germline CDR1 and CDR2 sequences are SEHNR and FQNEAQ (reference sequence). Trimming cost V 4 bases and J 14 bases; bases outside gene matches: 23. This chain's CDR3 is CASSYLQGGLGPSLLYF. CDR3 DNA: TGTGCCAGCAGCTACCTCCAAGGGGGACTAGGGCCTTCGCTGCTGTATTTT.

The CDR3 loop is CASSPRPGGYEQYF. CDR3 bases: TGTGCCAGCAGCCCCCGGCCAGGGGGCTACGAGCAGTACTTC. The chain uses TRBV11-2 and TRBJ2-7; 7 nucleotides match TRBD1. Germline trimming cut 5 bases from V and 3 bases from J; bases unmatched to any gene: 7. The CDR3 consists of 14 residues. In germline, CDR1 is SGHAT, CDR2 FQNNGV.

The rearrangement uses TRBV7-2 and TRBJ2-7; 8 bases map to TRBD2. CDR1 is SGHTA, CDR2 FQGNSA, per germline. V lost 5 bases, J lost 0 bases, and 6 bases stayed unmatched. This CDR3 region has 15 residues. The CDR3 is CASSLESGGSYEQYF. CDR3 coding DNA: TGTGCCAGCAGCCTAGAGAGCGGGGGCTCCTACGAGCAGTACTTC.

The gene calls are TRBV5-6 and TRBJ1-5; perhaps TRBD1 as D (5 bases). The CDR3 is made up of 15 amino acids. V lost 0 bases, J lost 0 bases, and 7 bases lay in between. Looked up from germline, CDR1 is SGHDT and CDR2 is YYEEEE. The CDR3, as DNA: TGTGCCAGCAGCTTGGGACAGTATAGCAATCAGCCCCAGCATTTT. Translated, it gives CASSLGQYSNQPQHF.

The rearrangement joins TRBV28 to TRBJ2-2; 13 bases are shared with TRBD2. J was trimmed by 0 bases and V by 4 bases; bases with no gene match: 14. CDR1 is MDHEN and CDR2 is SYDVKM in the germline V gene. This CDR3 is 21 amino acids long. The CDR3 reads CASSSPFRLAGGLSNTGELFF. The DNA of the CDR3 is TGTGCCAGCAGTTCCCCCTTCAGACTAGCGGGGGGCCTATCGAACACCGGGGAGCTGTTTTTT.

The chain couples TRBV30 to TRBJ1-2; TRBD1 is a possible D gene (5 bases). Germline lookup yields CDR1 GTSNPN and CDR2 SVGIG (reference sequence). This CDR3 has 15 amino acids. Trimming pared 3 bases from V and 5 bases from J, leaving 19 bases between. The CDR3 DNA reads as TGTGCCTGGAGCTACAAGCGGGGGGGTGGGTATGGCTACACCTTC. It is translated as CAWSYKRGGGYGYTF.

The chain is built from TRBV19 and TRBJ2-1; TRBD2 matches at 8 bases. This CDR3 comprises 15 residues. V shed 10 bases, J shed 3 bases, and the junction held 11 bases outside the gene matches. Germline CDR1 reads LNHDA; CDR2 reads SQIVND (reference sequence). DNA for the CDR3: TGTGCCAAAGATCGGCAGCGGGAGAACTACAATGAGCAGTTCTTC. It specifies CAKDRQRENYNEQFF.

This clone occurred once. This chain uses TRBV30 with TRBJ1-6, with D hard to call. Per the germline V gene, CDR1 is GTSNPN and CDR2 is SVGIG (reference sequence). The CDR3 is 17 residues long. V lost 4 bases, J lost 0 bases, and 16 bases lay in between. The CDR3, as DNA: TGTGCCTGGACTGTATGGCCCGGGAGCTCCTATAATTCACCCCTCCACTTT. Encoded protein: CAWTVWPGSSYNSPLHF. Full variable domain (remainder filled in from reference TRBV30 and TRBJ1-6): SQTIHQWPATLVQPVGSPLSLECTVEGTSNPNLYWYRQAAGRGLQLLFYSVGIGQISSEVPQNLSASRPQDRQFILSSKKLLLSDSGFYLCAWTVWPGSSYNSPLHFGNGTRLTVT.

The V call is TRBV7-9, the J call TRBJ1-3; D is possibly TRBD1 (5 bases). The V gene's germline CDR1 is SEHNR and CDR2 FQNEAQ (reference sequence). V was cut by 4 bases and J by 8 bases, with 12 bases left in between. The CDR3 runs to 13 residues. The DNA of the CDR3 is TGTGCCAGCAGCTCATCGGGGGTGGACACCATATATTTT. Translating gives CASSSSGVDTIYF.

This sequence joins TRBV5-5 and TRBJ1-2, with D perhaps TRBD1 (6 bases). CDR3 size: 14 residues. V gave up 2 bases and J gave up 2 bases, with 10 bases separating them. The germline V gene has CDR1 SGHKS and CDR2 YYEKEE (reference sequence). CDR3 in DNA: TGTGCCAGCAGCTTCAGGGGCGCGAACTATGGCTACACCTTC. Its translation: CASSFRGANYGYTF.

The CDR3 DNA reads TGCGCCAGCAGCTTGGAACCCGACAGGAATGAGCAGTTCTTC. Its protein product is CASSLEPDRNEQFF. The genes are TRBV5-1 and TRBJ2-1; TRBD1 is a possible D gene (6 bases). Looked up from germline, CDR1 is SGHRS and CDR2 is YFSETQ. Trimming cost V 0 bases and J 7 bases, with 11 bases left between them. The CDR3 has 14 residues.

The chain recombines TRBV7-2 with TRBJ2-3; 7 bases fit TRBD1. The length of the CDR3 is 15 residues. Per the germline V gene, CDR1 is SGHTA and CDR2 is FQGNSA. The junction had 11 bases not matched to a gene; V was cut back by 4 bases and J by 7 bases. CDR3 residues: CASSSAPGQSNTQYF. The CDR3 bases are TGTGCCAGCAGCTCAGCTCCGGGACAGAGCAATACGCAGTATTTT.

This sequence joins TRBV7-2 and TRBJ1-1; D might be TRBD1 (6 bases). V was clipped by 2 bases and J by 6 bases, with 13 bases between them. Germline V CDR1 and CDR2: SGHTA, FQGNSA. The CDR3 sequence is 14 residues long. The CDR3 sequence: CASSLLGGSSEAFF. DNA for the CDR3: TGTGCCAGCAGCTTACTGGGGGGCTCGTCTGAAGCTTTCTTT.

The chain is built from TRBV4-2 and TRBJ1-2, with D perhaps TRBD1 (6 bases). Germline V gene lookup returns CDR1 LGHNA and CDR2 YNFKEQ. CDR3 length equals 16 residues. V gave up 4 bases and J gave up 2 bases, with 17 bases separating them. CDR3 coding DNA: TGTGCCAGCAGCCCCGCCGGGACAACCACCAACTATGGCTACACCTTC. Translating gives CASSPAGTTTNYGYTF.

The chain joins TRBV4-1 to TRBJ2-1; D is uncertain. V lost 1 base to trimming and J lost 6 bases, with 10 bases between them. The CDR3 is 14 amino acids. Germline assignment: CDR1 MGHRA and CDR2 YSYEKL. The CDR3 reads CASSQVSRPNEQFF. The CDR3 nucleotides read TGCGCCAGCAGCCAAGTGAGCAGACCCAATGAGCAGTTCTTC.

J is TRBJ2-2 and V is TRBV19; 8 bases fit TRBD1. This CDR3 comprises 15 residues. Germline CDR1 LNHDA, CDR2 SQIVND (reference sequence). V lost 5 bases and J lost 5; bases outside the gene matches: 7. CDR3 sequence: CASSYNRGKTGELFF. The CDR3 bases are TGTGCCAGTAGTTATAACAGGGGGAAAACCGGGGAGCTGTTTTTT.

The chain couples TRBV30 to TRBJ2-7, with TRBD2 as a possible D gene (5 bases). Germline V gene sequence: CDR1 GTSNPN, CDR2 SVGIG (reference sequence). With 2 bases removed from V and 7 bases from J, the gap between germline ends came to 12 bases. This CDR3 comprises 12 residues. The CDR3 DNA reads as TGTGCCTGGAGTCGAGGACTTGGGGAGCAGTACTTC. Its protein is CAWSRGLGEQYF.

The genes are TRBV5-1 and TRBJ2-1; D unresolved. The length of the CDR3 is 15 residues. Trimming cost V 0 bases and J 2 bases, with 9 bases left between them. CDR1 is SGHRS, CDR2 YFSETQ, per germline. CDR3 nucleotides: TGCGCCAGCAGCTTGGCACAGAGCCCCTACAATGAGCAGTTCTTC. This translates into CASSLAQSPYNEQFF.

The chain uses TRBV6-5 and TRBJ1-5, with D perhaps TRBD1 (5 bases). V lost 7 bases to trimming and J lost 9 bases, with 19 bases between them. The CDR3 totals 14 residues. The germline V gene encodes CDR1 MNHEY and CDR2 SVGAGI. CDR3 bases: TGTGCCAGCAACCGGGCCGCAGGGATAACGCCCCAGCATTTT. Translating it yields CASNRAAGITPQHF.

The V gene is TRBV18, the J gene TRBJ2-7, with 8 positions matching TRBD2. CDR1 KGHSH and CDR2 LQKENI come from the germline V gene. The length of the CDR3 is 15 residues. J gave up 2 bases and V 2 bases, and 5 bases lay outside the gene matches. The CDR3 region is CASSPTSGPTYEQYF. CDR3 nucleotides: TGTGCCAGCTCACCAACTAGCGGACCGACCTACGAGCAGTACTTC.

This clone was counted between two and nine times. The chain combines TRBV28 with TRBJ2-7, with D possibly TRBD1 on 5 matching bases. From germline, CDR1 is MDHEN and CDR2 SYDVKM. This CDR3 region has 15 residues. The ends were cut back, 3 bases at V and 4 bases at J, with 16 bases in the middle. Here the CDR3 DNA reads TGTGCCAGCAGTTTGGCTCTGGGGCTCGCGTACGAGCAGTACTTC. Amino acid sequence: CASSLALGLAYEQYF.

In DNA form, the CDR3 reads TGTGCCAGCAGAGGGACGTCCGAAGAGACCCAGTACTTC. Its protein is CASRGTSEETQYF. V is TRBV2 and J is TRBJ2-5; D is perhaps TRBD1 or TRBD2 (5 bases each). V lost 6 bases, J lost 3 bases, and 11 bases lay in between. Germline values: CDR1 SNHLY, CDR2 FYNNEI. The CDR3 runs 13 residues.

This clone was seen more than once but under ten times. The chain combines TRBV28 with TRBJ1-2; a possible D gene is TRBD1 (5 bases). Germline V gene lookup returns CDR1 MDHEN and CDR2 SYDVKM. Trimming removed 1 base at V and 5 bases at J, with 11 bases between. The CDR3 totals 14 residues. Here the CDR3 DNA reads TGTGCCAGCAGTTTATCGGGCAGGGAGTATGGCTACACCTTC. Translation: CASSLSGREYGYTF.

The chain has TRBV6-6 and TRBJ2-1; D call uncertain. Trimming pared 1 base from V and 9 bases from J, leaving 4 bases between. CDR1 is MNHNY and CDR2 is SVGAGI in the germline V gene (reference sequence). The CDR3 totals 11 residues. The CDR3 coding sequence is TGTGCCAGCAGTTACTTGCGTGAGCAGTTCTTC. Translation gives CASSYLREQFF.

This chain links TRBV28 with TRBJ1-5; D remains unclear. CDR3 length equals 9 residues. CDR1 and CDR2 from the germline V gene are MDHEN and SYDVKM. V gave up 4 bases and J gave up 10 bases, with 2 bases separating them. As DNA, the CDR3 is TGTGCCAGCAGTTCACCCCAGCATTTT. Its translation: CASSSPQHF.

This clone occurred a few times. This chain links TRBV2 with TRBJ1-2, with TRBD1 matching over 7 bases. Losses at the gene ends were 6 bases for V and 4 bases for J; bases not matched to a gene: 8. The germline V gene has CDR1 SNHLY and CDR2 FYNNEI. The CDR3 contains 14 residues. The CDR3 reads CASSGDSSIYGYTF. The CDR3 DNA reads as TGTGCCAGCAGCGGGGACAGCAGTATCTATGGCTACACCTTC. The complete variable domain, with remaining parts taken from reference TRBV2 and TRBJ1-2, reads EPEVTQTPSHQVTQMGQEVILRCVPISNHLYFYWYRQILGQKVEFLVSFYNNEISEKSEIFDDQFSVERPDGSNFTLKIRSTKLEDSAMYFCASSGDSSIYGYTFGSGTRLTVV.

The chain employs TRBV11-3 and TRBJ1-1; 8 nucleotides line up with TRBD1. V lost 1 base to trimming and J lost 5 bases; unmatched junction nucleotides: 6. Germline CDR1 is SGHNT and CDR2 is YENEEA. This CDR3 comprises 15 residues. The CDR3 region is CASSLGPNRGTEAFF. The CDR3 bases are TGTGCCAGCAGCTTAGGCCCCAACAGGGGGACTGAAGCTTTCTTT.